The 22 T cell receptor beta chains in this list originate from one sample, sequenced in a study of vaccination and CD4 T cells after COVID-19 (dated by TCRdb to 2022 to 2024). Library creation used PCR. Sequencing was performed on an Illumina iSeq 100. At the Johns Hopkins FTIC core, DNA from the cultured CD4+ T cells underwent TCR sequencing with the Oncomine TCR Beta short-read assay. The public reads were quality trimmed at Q25 with fastp and then assembled into clones with MiXCR by TCRdb, keeping productive beta chains. Under each unique CDR3 protein, matching rows form one entry showing the most common genes and DNA. In all, the sample holds 5,500 to 8,000 distinct CDR3 sequences, and 60% to 85% of those were seen once. 15% to 20% of the sample comes from the top ten. The treatment or condition label on this specimen signifies: roughly 11-day PBMC culture with coronavirus spike peptide pools or control peptides (ViraFEST assay).

No antigen has been assigned to these receptors. Sequenced sample: CD4+ T cells from blood, cultured in vitro. The receptors were gathered from a human donor who had recovered from COVID-19.

Details on this clonotype: At one end the junction does not follow the germline gene, possibly because of a read error. The chain carries TRBV19 and TRBJ2-5; perhaps TRBD2 as D (6 bases). CDR1 is LNHDA, CDR2 SQIVND, per germline (reference sequence). The CDR3 sequence is 12 residues long. The chain's CDR3 is CASSPGGVVQYF. The CDR3 DNA reads as TGCGCCAGTAGTCCCGGGGGTGTAGTCCAGTACTTC.

The chain links TRBV7-9 to TRBJ2-3, with D hard to call. The CDR3 sequence is 14 residues long. Germline-derived CDR1 and CDR2 are SEHNR and FQNEAQ (reference sequence). Between the trimmed V and J ends, which lost 2 bases and 5 bases, there was a span of 11 bases. Here the CDR3 DNA reads TGTGCCAGCAGCTTACTTAGTAGCCAAGATACGCAGTATTTT. It encodes CASSLLSSQDTQYF.

This chain connects TRBV6-4 to TRBJ2-1; TRBD1 might be the D (6 bases). The CDR3 runs 13 residues. Germline loops: CDR1 MRHNA, CDR2 SNTAGT. Trimming removed 0 bases at V and 10 bases at J, with 10 bases between. The CDR3: CASSDSGRGEQFF. For the CDR3, the DNA is TGTGCCAGCAGTGACTCCGGCAGGGGCGAGCAGTTCTTC.

This clonotype was picked up a small number of times. The V and J genes are TRBV27 and TRBJ1-2; D gene unclear. The germline V and J ends were trimmed by 0 bases and 8 bases, with 13 bases remaining between them. CDR1 is MNHEY, CDR2 SMNVEV, per germline (reference sequence). CDR3 length: 14 amino acids. Here the CDR3 DNA reads TGTGCCAGCAGTTTATCGGGGAGGGTAGAGGGCTACACCTTC. It is translated as CASSLSGRVEGYTF.

This clonotype was detected only a few times. CDR3: CATSRARDDQPQHF. CDR3 sequence (DNA): TGTGCCACCAGCAGAGCGAGGGACGATCAGCCCCAGCATTTT. This chain joins TRBV15 and TRBJ1-5; the D gene is possibly TRBD1 (5 bases). The CDR3 has 14 residues. The germline V gene encodes CDR1 LNHNV and CDR2 YYDKDF (reference sequence). Trimming removed 1 base at V and 5 bases at J, with 9 bases between. The variable domain in full, completed from reference TRBV15 and TRBJ1-5, reads DAMVIQNPRYQVTQFGKPVTLSCSQTLNHNVMYWYQQKSSQAPKLLFHYYDKDFNNEADTPDNFQSRRPNTSFCFLDIRSPGLGDTAMYLCATSRARDDQPQHFGDGTRLSIL.

V and J are TRBV20-1 and TRBJ2-2; either TRBD1 or TRBD2 may supply D (6 bases each). Germline-derived CDR1 and CDR2 are DFQATT and SNEGSKA (reference sequence). V lost 3 bases to trimming and J lost 5 bases, with 13 bases between them. The CDR3 runs to 14 residues. Here the CDR3 reads CSASWGAGTGELFF. The CDR3 bases are TGCAGTGCTAGTTGGGGGGCTGGGACCGGGGAGCTGTTTTTT.

The J gene is TRBJ1-5, the V gene TRBV28; D perhaps matches TRBD1 (6 bases). The germline gives CDR1 MDHEN, CDR2 SYDVKM. The CDR3 has 15 amino acids. V lost 7 bases to trimming and J lost 2 bases, with 15 bases between them. The CDR3 here is CASTKNRVGNQPQHF. CDR3 sequence (DNA): TGTGCCAGCACCAAAAACAGGGTTGGCAATCAGCCCCAGCATTTT.

The V call is TRBV7-8, the J call TRBJ2-2, with 7 nucleotides matching TRBD2. The V segment lost 6 bases and the J segment 6 bases; nucleotides outside the gene matches: 16. The germline V gene has CDR1 SGHVS and CDR2 FQNEAQ. The CDR3 loop spans 17 amino acids. CDR3 coding DNA: TGTGCCAGCAGTCGACGACTTAGCGGGCGCAAGGCCGGGGAGCTGTTTTTT. Its protein product is CASSRRLSGRKAGELFF.

The rearrangement joins TRBV28 to TRBJ2-3; TRBD2 might be the D (7 bases). Trimming pared 6 bases from V and 6 bases from J, leaving 16 bases between. The V gene's germline CDR1 is MDHEN and CDR2 SYDVKM. The CDR3 runs 14 residues. CDR3 nucleotide sequence: TGTGCCAGCAGGAGCGGGGCCGGGGGCGATACGCAGTATTTT. This gives the protein CASRSGAGGDTQYF.

This clonotype was recorded a few times. The gene calls are TRBV6-1 and TRBJ1-5, with TRBD1 matching over 7 bases. The CDR3 has 16 amino acids. CDR1 MNHNS and CDR2 SASEGT come from the germline V gene. V lost 3 bases to trimming and J lost 4 bases; unmatched junction nucleotides: 9. This chain's CDR3 is CASSDPGGTANQPQHF. CDR3 coding DNA: TGTGCCAGCAGTGACCCAGGGGGGACAGCAAATCAGCCCCAGCATTTT.

The chain recombines TRBV20-1 with TRBJ2-5; D may be TRBD1 (6 bases). Between the trimmed V and J ends, which lost 3 bases and 7 bases, there was a span of 21 bases. The CDR3 runs 15 residues. Germline assignment: CDR1 DFQATT and CDR2 SNEGSKA (reference sequence). The CDR3 reads CSARANTGTVRTQYF. The CDR3 region has the DNA TGCAGTGCTAGGGCAAATACAGGGACGGTGCGGACCCAGTACTTC.

This clonotype is deemed large (0.1 to 1%). This chain joins TRBV12-1 and TRBJ2-1; TRBD2 was called by the table and not checked on the DNA. TRBV12-1 is a recognized pseudogene. This CDR3 has 20 residues. This chain's CDR3 is CASSLYVKGRLTQIYNEQFF. Here the CDR3 DNA reads TGTGCCAGCAGCTTGTATGTAAAAGGGAGATTAACCCAAATCTACAATGAGCAGTTCTTC.

V gene TRBV19 combines with J gene TRBJ1-1, with D perhaps matching TRBD1 (6 bases). This CDR3 has 18 amino acids. V was cut by 5 bases and J by 2 bases, with 24 bases left in between. Germline values: CDR1 LNHDA, CDR2 SQIVND (reference sequence). This CDR3 reads CASSLSSGGRSLNTEAFF. The CDR3 DNA is TGTGCCAGTAGTTTATCCTCCGGGGGCCGATCATTAAACACTGAAGCTTTCTTT.

This sequence joins TRBV6-1 and TRBJ2-5; 14 nucleotides match TRBD2. This CDR3 region has 15 residues. The junction had 6 bases not matched to a gene; V was cut back by 7 bases and J by 5 bases. Germline V CDR1 and CDR2: MNHNS, SASEGT. CDR3 nucleotide sequence: TGTGCCAGCATTCGACTAGCGGGGGGGCTGGAGACCCAGTACTTC. Its protein is CASIRLAGGLETQYF.

The chain carries TRBV19 and TRBJ1-1; TRBD1 might be the D (6 bases). The CDR3 extends over 15 amino acids. Germline V gene lookup returns CDR1 LNHDA and CDR2 SQIVND (reference sequence). Trimming removed 0 bases from V and 6 bases from J, with 14 bases in between. The DNA of the CDR3 is TGTGCCAGTAGTATAGATCAAGGGGGGCGAGCTGAAGCTTTCTTT. This codes for CASSIDQGGRAEAFF.

This clonotype appeared a single time. V gene TRBV12-3 or TRBV12-4 combines with J gene TRBJ2-7; TRBD1 aligns across 8 bases. Losses at the gene ends were 6 bases for V and 2 bases for J; bases not matched to a gene: 6. The CDR3 contains 14 residues. The CDR3 nucleotides read TGTGCCAGCAGCCGACAGGGGCCGACCTACGAGCAGTACTTC. Amino acids: CASSRQGPTYEQYF.

V and J are TRBV7-2 and TRBJ2-1, with 9 positions matching TRBD1. The CDR3 contains 16 residues. Germline lookup yields CDR1 SGHTA and CDR2 FQGNSA. Trimming removed 6 bases from V and 4 bases from J; junction bases left unmatched: 10. CDR3 region: CASRSTGGSTYNEQFF. In nucleotides, the CDR3 is TGTGCCAGCAGATCTACAGGGGGCTCAACGTACAATGAGCAGTTCTTC.

The chain recombines TRBV11-3 with TRBJ1-1; no firm D call. Trimming took off 3 bases at V and 1 base at J, with 6 bases between the two ends. The CDR3 spans 13 residues. The germline V gene encodes CDR1 SGHNT and CDR2 YENEEA. DNA of the CDR3: TGTGCCAGCAGCTTTGGTGAGAACACTGAAGCTTTCTTT. Translating gives CASSFGENTEAFF.

The V and J genes are TRBV27 and TRBJ2-2; D unclear. Trimming stripped 6 bases from V and 6 bases from J, with 11 bases between. This CDR3 is built from 13 residues. Germline V gene data show CDR1 as MNHEY and CDR2 as SMNVEV (reference sequence). The CDR3: CASSRAFAGELFF. Written as DNA, the CDR3 is TGTGCCAGCAGCCGTGCTTTCGCCGGGGAGCTGTTTTTT.

The chain recombines TRBV20-1 with TRBJ2-2, with D unclear. The germline gives CDR1 DFQATT, CDR2 SNEGSKA (reference sequence). V was shortened by 0 bases and J by 4 bases, with 6 bases between the two germline ends. The CDR3 is 13 residues long. CDR3 region: CSAREGTTGELFF. As DNA, the CDR3 is TGCAGTGCTAGAGAGGGTACCACCGGGGAGCTGTTTTTT.

The CDR3 reads CATSDSGGNQPQHF. The CDR3, as DNA: TGTGCCACCAGTGATTCAGGGGGCAATCAGCCCCAGCATTTT. The J gene is TRBJ1-5, the V gene TRBV24-1; D possibly corresponds to TRBD1 (6 bases). The CDR3 covers 14 residues. CDR1 and CDR2 (germline): KGHDR, SFDVKD. V lost 2 bases to trimming and J lost 2 bases, with 6 bases between them.

The sample holds a few counts of this clonotype. The chain combines TRBV28 with TRBJ1-1; possibly TRBD1 for D (6 bases). Germline V gene sequence: CDR1 MDHEN, CDR2 SYDVKM. V was shortened by 5 bases and J by 12 bases, with 19 bases between the two germline ends. The CDR3 spans 13 residues. The CDR3 DNA reads as TGTGCCAGCAGTATCGCCCGGGACATTCCGCCTTTCTTT. Translation gives CASSIARDIPPFF.